This T cell receptor (beta chain) was documented in a study of memory CD4+ T cells and cytomegalovirus serostatus. Authors' analysis steps: Out-of-frame sequences were removed, leaving about 2,300,000 distinct TCRbeta sequences. The protocol was immunoSEQ multiplex PCR, while the TCRdb copy is restricted to in-frame clones and leaves out a portion. That table is the source of V, J and clone size, and D and trimming were worked out from the DNA. This sample has approximately 51,000 clones; around four fifths occur once, and the top ten carry 0.9% to 1.5%. The sort gate was single viable CD3+CD4+CD8-CD45RO+ cells for memory CD4+ T cells. CMV serostatus came from serum IgG against pp150, pp28, p38, p52. The CDR3 sequence is 12 residues long. Per the germline V gene, CDR1 is MNHNY and CDR2 is SVGAGI (reference sequence). The V end lost 5 bases, the J end lost 14 bases, and 13 bases lay between the germline ends.

The chain couples TRBV6-6 to TRBJ1-6, with no clear D. The clonotype was recovered from an adult in good health and CMV-seropositive. Sequencing input: memory CD4+ T cells from blood. CDR3 in DNA: TGTGCCAGCAGTGTCCCGGGGTCGGCCCTCCACTTT. Translation: CASSVPGSALHF.